A single T cell receptor beta chain is shown here with its context. Its antigen is currently unknown. From germline, CDR1 is SEHNR and CDR2 FQNEAQ (reference sequence). The CDR3 has 14 amino acids. V was clipped by 2 bases and J by 3 bases, with 11 bases between them. The data derive from a study of vaccination effects on CD4 cells after COVID-19. About the research overall: Following the second dose by a median of 72 days, the post-vaccine samples were obtained. General study findings and limits: Both infection-induced and vaccine-induced clones contracted markedly at late post-vaccination timepoints.

Clones were read by immunoSEQ multiplex PCR, and TCRdb kept only the in-frame ones, dropping some. Of 13,000 to 15,000 clones listed, roughly 70% are singletons. ViraFEST expansion of antigen-specific CD4+ T cells with viral peptide pools preceded sequencing. The culture ran for around 10 days before CD4+ T cells were isolated. Two doses of BNT162b2 or mRNA-1273 vaccine were administered to participants. The study found no prior SARS-CoV-2 infection in the vaccine recipients, who tested negative for nucleocapsid antibodies. The sequence was obtained from a human donor who received a COVID-19 vaccine. Sequencing was performed on CD4+ T cells from PBMCs cultured with HCoV-NL63 spike peptides, taken after COVID-19 vaccination. The rearrangement uses TRBV7-9 and TRBJ2-7, with D perhaps TRBD1 (5 bases). CDR3 sequence: CASSLSSGFYEQYF. CDR3 bases: TGTGCCAGCAGCTTAAGTTCAGGGTTCTACGAGCAGTACTTC.